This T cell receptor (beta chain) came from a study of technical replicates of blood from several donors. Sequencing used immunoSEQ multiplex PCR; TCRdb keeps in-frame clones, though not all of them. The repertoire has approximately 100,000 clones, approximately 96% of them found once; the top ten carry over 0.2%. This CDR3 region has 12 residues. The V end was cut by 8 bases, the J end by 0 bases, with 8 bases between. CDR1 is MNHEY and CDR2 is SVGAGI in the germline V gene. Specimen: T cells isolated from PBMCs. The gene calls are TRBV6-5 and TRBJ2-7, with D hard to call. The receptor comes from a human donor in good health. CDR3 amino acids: CASGLGSYEQYF. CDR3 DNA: TGTGCCAGCGGCCTTGGCTCCTACGAGCAGTACTTC.